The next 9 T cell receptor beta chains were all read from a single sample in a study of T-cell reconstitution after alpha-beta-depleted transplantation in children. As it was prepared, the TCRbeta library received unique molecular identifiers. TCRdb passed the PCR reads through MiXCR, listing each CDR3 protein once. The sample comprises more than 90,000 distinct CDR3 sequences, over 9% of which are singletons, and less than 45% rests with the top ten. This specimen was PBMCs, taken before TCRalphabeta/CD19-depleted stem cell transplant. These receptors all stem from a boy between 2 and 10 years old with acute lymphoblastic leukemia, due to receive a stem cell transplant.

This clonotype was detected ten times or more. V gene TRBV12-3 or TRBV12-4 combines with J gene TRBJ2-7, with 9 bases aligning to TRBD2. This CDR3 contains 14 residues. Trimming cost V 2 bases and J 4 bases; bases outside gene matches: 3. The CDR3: CASSLNSGSYEQYF. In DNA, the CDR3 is TGTGCCAGCAGTTTAAATAGCGGGAGTTACGAGCAGTACTTC.

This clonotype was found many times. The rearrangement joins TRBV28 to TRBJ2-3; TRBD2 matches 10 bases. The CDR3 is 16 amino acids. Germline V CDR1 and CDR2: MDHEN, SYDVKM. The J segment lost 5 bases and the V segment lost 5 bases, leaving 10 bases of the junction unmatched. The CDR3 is CASSQRGAGGLDTQYF. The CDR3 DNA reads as TGTGCCAGCAGTCAGCGAGGAGCGGGAGGGTTAGATACGCAGTATTTT.

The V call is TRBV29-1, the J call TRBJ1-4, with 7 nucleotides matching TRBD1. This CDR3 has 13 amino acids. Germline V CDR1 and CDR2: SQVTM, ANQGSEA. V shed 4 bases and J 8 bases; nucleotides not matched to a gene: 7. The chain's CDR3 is CSVVGQGGEKLFF. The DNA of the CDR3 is TGCAGCGTTGTGGGGCAGGGGGGAGAAAAACTGTTTTTT.

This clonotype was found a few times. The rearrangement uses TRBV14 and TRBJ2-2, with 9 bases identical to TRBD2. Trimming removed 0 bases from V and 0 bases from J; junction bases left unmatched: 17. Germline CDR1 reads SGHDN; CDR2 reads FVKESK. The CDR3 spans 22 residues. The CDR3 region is CASSQDLPQARGTSTNTGELFF. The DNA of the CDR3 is TGTGCCAGCAGCCAAGATCTCCCACAGGCGAGGGGGACTAGCACGAACACCGGGGAGCTGTTTTTT.

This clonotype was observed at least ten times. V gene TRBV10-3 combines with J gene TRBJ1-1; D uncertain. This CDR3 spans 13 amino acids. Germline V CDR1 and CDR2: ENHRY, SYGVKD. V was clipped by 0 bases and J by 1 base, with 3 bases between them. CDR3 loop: CAISESRNTEAFF. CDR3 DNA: TGTGCCATCAGTGAGTCGAGGAACACTGAAGCTTTCTTT.

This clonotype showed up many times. The CDR3 DNA sequence: TGCGCCAGCAGCTTGGAGGGAAGGGGGCCGAACACTGAAGCTTTCTTT. Its translation: CASSLEGRGPNTEAFF. The gene calls are TRBV5-1 and TRBJ1-1; TRBD1 matches at 7 bases. The CDR3 is made up of 16 amino acids. The V gene end was trimmed by 0 bases and the J gene end by 1 base; junction bases not matched to a gene: 6. The V gene's germline CDR1 is SGHRS and CDR2 YFSETQ.

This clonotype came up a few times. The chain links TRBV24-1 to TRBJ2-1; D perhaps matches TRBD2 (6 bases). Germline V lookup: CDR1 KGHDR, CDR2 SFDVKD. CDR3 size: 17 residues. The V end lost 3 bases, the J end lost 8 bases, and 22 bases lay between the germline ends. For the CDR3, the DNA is TGTGCCACCAGTGATCCCGCAGGCGGTGGGAGGCTCGATGAGCAGTTCTTC. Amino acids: CATSDPAGGGRLDEQFF.

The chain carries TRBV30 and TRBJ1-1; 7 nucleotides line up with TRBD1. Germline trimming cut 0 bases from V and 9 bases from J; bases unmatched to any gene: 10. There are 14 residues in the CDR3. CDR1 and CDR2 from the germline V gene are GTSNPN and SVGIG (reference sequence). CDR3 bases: TGTGCCTGGAGTGTATGGGTCAGGGGGTCGCAAGCTTTCTTT. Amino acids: CAWSVWVRGSQAFF.

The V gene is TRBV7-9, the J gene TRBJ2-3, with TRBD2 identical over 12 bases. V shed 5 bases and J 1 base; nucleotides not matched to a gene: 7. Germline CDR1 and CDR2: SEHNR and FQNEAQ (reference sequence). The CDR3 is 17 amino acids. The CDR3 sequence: CASSPGLAGPGTDTQYF. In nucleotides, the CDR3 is TGTGCCAGCAGCCCGGGACTAGCGGGCCCCGGCACAGATACGCAGTATTTT.